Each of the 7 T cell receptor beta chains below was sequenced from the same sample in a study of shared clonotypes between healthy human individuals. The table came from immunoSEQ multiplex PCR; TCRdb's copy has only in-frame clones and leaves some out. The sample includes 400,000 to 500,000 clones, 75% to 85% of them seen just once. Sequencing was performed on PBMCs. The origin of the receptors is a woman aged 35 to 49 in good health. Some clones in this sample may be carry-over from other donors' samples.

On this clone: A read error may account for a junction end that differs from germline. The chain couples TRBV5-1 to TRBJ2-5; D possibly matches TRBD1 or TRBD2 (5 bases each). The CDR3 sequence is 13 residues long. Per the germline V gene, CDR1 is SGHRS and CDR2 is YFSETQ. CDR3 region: CASSLPPSGTKYF. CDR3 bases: TGCGCCAGCAGCTTGCCCCCGTCCGGGACCAAGTACTTC.

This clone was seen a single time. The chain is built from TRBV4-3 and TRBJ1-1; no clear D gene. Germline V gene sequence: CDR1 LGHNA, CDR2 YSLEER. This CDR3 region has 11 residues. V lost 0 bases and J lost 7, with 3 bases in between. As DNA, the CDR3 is TGCGCCAGCAGCCAAGAAAATGAAGCTTTCTTT. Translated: CASSQENEAFF.

CDR3: CASSMPGQIGSGANVLTF. The DNA of the CDR3 is TGTGCCAGCAGCATGCCGGGACAGATAGGCTCTGGGGCCAACGTCCTGACTTTC. V is TRBV7-6 and J is TRBJ2-6, with 7 bases fitting TRBD1. The CDR3 totals 18 residues. Germline V gives CDR1 SGHVS, CDR2 FNYEAQ. V lost 5 bases and J lost 0; bases outside the gene matches: 10. The variable domain in full, with the rest retrieved from reference TRBV7-6 and TRBJ2-6, is GAGVSQSPRYKVTKRGQDVALRCDPISGHVSLYWYRQALGQGPEFLTYFNYEAQQDKSGLPNDRFSAERPEGSISTLTIQRTEQRDSAMYRCASSMPGQIGSGANVLTFGAGSRLTVL.

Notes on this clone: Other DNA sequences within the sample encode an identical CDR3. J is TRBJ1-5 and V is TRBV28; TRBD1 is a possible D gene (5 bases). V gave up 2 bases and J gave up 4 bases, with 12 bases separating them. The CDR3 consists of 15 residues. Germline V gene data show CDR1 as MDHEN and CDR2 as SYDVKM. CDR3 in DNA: TGTGCCAGCAGTTTAGGCGGTTGGGGGAATCAGCCCCAGCATTTT. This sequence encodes CASSLGGWGNQPQHF.

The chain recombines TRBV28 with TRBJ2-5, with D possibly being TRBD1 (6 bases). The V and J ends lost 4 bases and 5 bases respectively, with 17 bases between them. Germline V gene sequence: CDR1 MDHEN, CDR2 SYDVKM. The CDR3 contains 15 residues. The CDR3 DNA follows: TGTGCCAGCAGTTACCTCCAAGGGGGAGTGGAGACCCAGTACTTC. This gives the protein CASSYLQGGVETQYF.

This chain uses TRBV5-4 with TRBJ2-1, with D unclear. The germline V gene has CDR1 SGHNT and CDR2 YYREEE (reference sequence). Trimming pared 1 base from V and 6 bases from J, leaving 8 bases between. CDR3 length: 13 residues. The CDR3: CASSLFMSNEQFF. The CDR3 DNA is TGTGCCAGCAGCTTGTTTATGTCCAATGAGCAGTTCTTC.

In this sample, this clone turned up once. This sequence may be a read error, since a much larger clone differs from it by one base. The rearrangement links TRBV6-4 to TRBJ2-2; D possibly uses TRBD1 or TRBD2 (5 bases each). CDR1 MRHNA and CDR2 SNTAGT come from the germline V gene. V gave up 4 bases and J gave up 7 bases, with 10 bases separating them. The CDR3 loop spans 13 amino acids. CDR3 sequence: CASSGRENGELFF. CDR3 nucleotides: TGTGCCAGCAGTGGCAGGGAGAACGGGGAGCTGTTTTTT.